The sequence of this T cell receptor beta chain was determined in a study of blood T cell repertoires in COVID-19. Overall study context: Samples representing acute and convalescent COVID-19 were sourced from the United States, Italy and Spain. Sources were T cells, B-cell-depleted T cells, or PBMCs; the material itself was cDNA or gDNA.

As handled by the study authors: It was from reference gene primer amplification that nucleated cell counts were estimated. TCRdb's table, derived via immunoSEQ multiplex PCR, lists solely in-frame clones and lacks some. V and J calls and clone size are copied from that table; D and trimming were computed from the DNA. The sample carries roughly 75,000 clones, under 80% recorded once. Losses at the gene ends were 7 bases for V and 5 bases for J; bases not matched to a gene: 3. Germline V gives CDR1 SQVTM, CDR2 ANQGSEA. The CDR3 runs to 13 residues. The receptor's source is a human donor with acute or convalescent COVID-19. The donor label of this sample is uncertain. V is TRBV29-1 and J is TRBJ2-2; 11 bases match TRBD2. The sample consisted of peripheral blood. The CDR3 loop is CSALAGGTGELFF. Written as DNA, the CDR3 is TGCAGCGCTCTAGCGGGAGGAACCGGGGAGCTGTTTTTT.